One and the same sample provided the 20 T cell receptor beta chains below, sequenced in a study of OX40 agonist ivuxolimab in advanced cancers. Clones were sequenced by immunoSEQ multiplex PCR, and TCRdb holds only the in-frame ones, with some missing. The data show over 60,000 clones, over 75% seen once. The sample in question was CD4+ or CD8+ T cells sorted from blood, obtained in a trial of the OX40 agonist ivuxolimab. The receptor set was obtained from an adult with an advanced solid tumor such as melanoma, head and neck, liver or kidney cancer.

The V gene is TRBV6-5, the J gene TRBJ2-7; 9 nucleotides line up with TRBD1. Germline CDR1 MNHEY, CDR2 SVGAGI. After removal of 2 bases from V and 2 bases from J, the junction contained 1 base not matched to a gene. This CDR3 has 14 amino acids. The DNA of the CDR3 is TGTGCCAGCAGTTACGGACAGGGGCCCTACGAGCAGTACTTC. Protein sequence: CASSYGQGPYEQYF.

The CDR3 loop reads CASSLGGQLNSYEQYF. The CDR3 DNA reads TGTGCCAGCAGCTTAGGTGGGCAGCTGAACTCCTACGAGCAGTACTTC. This rearrangement joins TRBV7-9 to TRBJ2-7; D is unresolved. Trimming cost V 1 base and J 0 bases, with 13 bases left between them. CDR1 and CDR2 (germline): SEHNR, FQNEAQ (reference sequence). This CDR3 contains 16 residues.

The chain couples TRBV27 to TRBJ1-1; 9 bases line up with TRBD1. The CDR3 is made up of 15 amino acids. Germline CDR1 is MNHEY and CDR2 is SMNVEV (reference sequence). After removal of 4 bases from V and 1 base from J, the junction contained 4 bases not matched to a gene. CDR3 in DNA: TGTGCCAGCAGTTCGCCGGGACAGGGGAACACTGAAGCTTTCTTT. This translates into CASSSPGQGNTEAFF.

The chain links TRBV19 to TRBJ2-5, with 7 nucleotides matching TRBD2. Germline CDR1 is LNHDA and CDR2 is SQIVND (reference sequence). J was trimmed by 2 bases and V by 3 bases; bases with no gene match: 3. The CDR3 totals 14 residues. CDR3 protein: CASSIMGGQETQYF. CDR3 nucleotide sequence: TGTGCCAGTAGTATCATGGGAGGGCAAGAGACCCAGTACTTC.

The V gene is TRBV28, the J gene TRBJ2-4, with TRBD1 identical over 10 bases. The CDR3 has 16 amino acids. The V segment lost 4 bases and the J segment 5 bases; nucleotides outside the gene matches: 8. Germline V lookup: CDR1 MDHEN, CDR2 SYDVKM. CDR3 bases: TGTGCCAGCAGTTCCGGGGGGACAGGGGCCCAAAACATTCAGTACTTC. Translated, it gives CASSSGGTGAQNIQYF.

This chain links TRBV7-2 with TRBJ2-1; D remains unclear. The CDR3 sequence is 14 residues long. The germline gives CDR1 SGHTA, CDR2 FQGNSA. V gave up 1 base and J gave up 8 bases, with 12 bases separating them. DNA of the CDR3: TGTGCCAGCAGCTTAGGGCCAGGTTGGTATGAGCAGTTCTTC. Amino acid sequence: CASSLGPGWYEQFF.

This clone was counted only a few times. This chain links TRBV29-1 with TRBJ1-1; the match to TRBD1 covers 11 bases. This CDR3 contains 15 residues. The trim removed 7 bases at V and 2 bases at J, leaving 9 bases unmatched. CDR1 and CDR2 from the germline V gene are SQVTM and ANQGSEA. CDR3 in DNA: TGCAGCGCCACTCTCGGGACAGGGGGAAACACTGAAGCTTTCTTT. Translating gives CSATLGTGGNTEAFF.

This chain links TRBV5-6 with TRBJ2-1, with 8 nucleotides matching TRBD2. CDR3 length: 15 amino acids. V shed 0 bases and J 12 bases; nucleotides not matched to a gene: 11. Germline V lookup: CDR1 SGHDT, CDR2 YYEEEE. The DNA for the CDR3 is TGTGCCAGCAGCTTGGAAGCGGGAGCCCTGTATCGGCAGTTCTTC. Its translation: CASSLEAGALYRQFF.

This clone was recorded once. V is TRBV11-3 and J is TRBJ2-7; D is uncertain. The length of the CDR3 is 16 residues. The germline V and J ends were trimmed by 0 bases and 2 bases, with 14 bases remaining between them. CDR1 is SGHNT, CDR2 YENEEA, per germline. The CDR3 DNA reads as TGTGCCAGCAGCTTAGATTTCTCACAAAGAACCTACGAGCAGTACTTC. Its translation is CASSLDFSQRTYEQYF.

This clone was recorded only once. The V and J genes are TRBV11-3 and TRBJ2-7, with 7 bases fitting TRBD1. V was clipped by 2 bases and J by 3 bases; unmatched bases: 7. The length of the CDR3 is 15 residues. The germline CDR1 and CDR2 sequences are SGHNT and YENEEA. For the CDR3, the DNA is TGTGCCAGCAGCTTAAAGGGACAGCTACTCTACGAGCAGTACTTC. This encodes CASSLKGQLLYEQYF. Full variable domain (missing parts from reference TRBV11-3 and TRBJ2-7): EAGVVQSPRYKIIEKKQPVAFWCNPISGHNTLYWYLQNLGQGPELLIRYENEEAVDDSQLPKDRFSAERLKGVDSTLKIQPAELGDSAVYLCASSLKGQLLYEQYFGPGTRLTVT.

The chain couples TRBV7-3 to TRBJ1-1, with no clear D. V dropped 0 bases and J dropped 4 bases, with 15 bases sitting between them. The CDR3 sequence is 16 residues long. From germline, CDR1 is SGHTA and CDR2 FQGTGA. The CDR3 sequence is CASSLTSGRSSTEAFF. DNA of the CDR3: TGTGCCAGCAGCTTAACGTCAGGACGAAGCTCCACTGAAGCTTTCTTT.

The chain uses TRBV6-1 and TRBJ2-7; maybe TRBD1 (7 bases). The CDR3 has 15 residues. The germline gives CDR1 MNHNS, CDR2 SASEGT. The ends were cut back, 2 bases at V and 3 bases at J, with 14 bases in the middle. The CDR3 bases are TGTGCCAGCAGTGAACGGGGGACAGCCCTCTACGAGCAGTACTTC. Protein: CASSERGTALYEQYF.

This clone has just a few counts. The CDR3: CSVGWTEDTEAFF. The CDR3 nucleotides are TGCAGCGTTGGGTGGACAGAGGACACTGAAGCTTTCTTT. This chain joins TRBV29-1 and TRBJ1-1; perhaps TRBD1 as D (6 bases). Trimming cost V 4 bases and J 3 bases, with 12 bases left between them. Germline V gene sequence: CDR1 SQVTM, CDR2 ANQGSEA. The CDR3 extends over 13 amino acids.

Of note for this clone: At one end, the junction sequence differs from germline, possibly due to a read error. The CDR3 here is CASSPPSSAYEQYF. CDR3 DNA: TGTGCCAGCTCTCCACCTAGCTCTGCCTACGAGCAGTACTTC. The V and J genes are TRBV18 and TRBJ2-7; tentative D call: TRBD2 (5 bases). Looked up from germline, CDR1 is KGHSH and CDR2 is LQKENI. CDR3 length: 14 residues.

The sample holds one count of this clone. This chain joins TRBV27 and TRBJ2-7; D might be TRBD1 or TRBD2, each matching 5 bases. Germline V gene lookup returns CDR1 MNHEY and CDR2 SMNVEV (reference sequence). The CDR3 runs 17 residues. V lost 3 bases, J lost 0 bases, and 18 bases lay in between. Written as DNA, the CDR3 is TGTGCCAGCAGTTTCTCCCAGCGCCAGAGGGGCTCCTACGAGCAGTACTTC. Protein product: CASSFSQRQRGSYEQYF.

The rearrangement joins TRBV30 to TRBJ2-7, with TRBD2 matching 12 bases. With 5 bases clipped from V and 2 bases from J, the junction kept 7 bases outside the gene matches. The CDR3 loop spans 15 amino acids. CDR1 is GTSNPN and CDR2 is SVGIG in the germline V gene (reference sequence). CDR3 protein: CAWLPSGRGTYEQYF. CDR3 coding DNA: TGTGCCTGGCTCCCTAGCGGGAGGGGGACCTACGAGCAGTACTTC.

This sequence joins TRBV5-1 and TRBJ2-3, with TRBD2 identical over 7 bases. Unmatched junction bases numbered 10, after V lost 2 bases and J lost 4 bases. Germline CDR1 is SGHRS and CDR2 is YFSETQ. CDR3 length: 16 amino acids. In nucleotides, the CDR3 is TGCGCCAGCAGCTTATCCGCTAGCGGCCCCCCAGATACGCAGTATTTT. This gives the protein CASSLSASGPPDTQYF.

The genes are TRBV19 and TRBJ2-1; D is uncertain. The V end lost 1 base, the J end lost 6 bases, and 4 bases lay between the germline ends. The CDR3 runs to 12 residues. The germline gives CDR1 LNHDA, CDR2 SQIVND (reference sequence). CDR3 sequence reads: CASSIGVNEQFF. In nucleotides, the CDR3 is TGTGCCAGTAGTATAGGGGTCAATGAGCAGTTCTTC. Drawing the rest from reference TRBV19 and TRBJ2-1, the complete variable domain is DGGITQSPKYLFRKEGQNVTLSCEQNLNHDAMYWYRQDPGQGLRLIYYSQIVNDFQKGDIAEGYSVSREKKESFPLTVTSAQKNPTAFYLCASSIGVNEQFFGPGTRLTVL.

V is TRBV9 and J is TRBJ1-2; TRBD1 aligns across 7 bases. This CDR3 has 16 residues. Per the germline V gene, CDR1 is SGDLS and CDR2 is YYNGEE. With 0 bases clipped from V and 5 bases from J, the junction kept 10 bases outside the gene matches. The CDR3 DNA reads as TGTGCCAGCAGCGTAGTGGGACAGACCTACGGGTATGGCTACACCTTC. It is translated as CASSVVGQTYGYGYTF.

The J gene is TRBJ1-2, the V gene TRBV5-6; D is ambiguous. This CDR3 has 13 residues. Germline V gene sequence: CDR1 SGHDT, CDR2 YYEEEE. V shed 4 bases and J shed 3 bases, with 10 bases lying between them. The CDR3 spells CASSQRWDYGYTF. As DNA, the CDR3 is TGTGCCAGCAGCCAAAGGTGGGACTATGGCTACACCTTC. The variable domain in full, completed from reference TRBV5-6 and TRBJ1-2, reads DAGVTQSPTHLIKTRGQQVTLRCSPKSGHDTVSWYQQALGQGPQFIFQYYEEEERQRGNFPDRFSGHQFPNYSSELNVNALLLGDSALYLCASSQRWDYGYTFGSGTRLTVV.